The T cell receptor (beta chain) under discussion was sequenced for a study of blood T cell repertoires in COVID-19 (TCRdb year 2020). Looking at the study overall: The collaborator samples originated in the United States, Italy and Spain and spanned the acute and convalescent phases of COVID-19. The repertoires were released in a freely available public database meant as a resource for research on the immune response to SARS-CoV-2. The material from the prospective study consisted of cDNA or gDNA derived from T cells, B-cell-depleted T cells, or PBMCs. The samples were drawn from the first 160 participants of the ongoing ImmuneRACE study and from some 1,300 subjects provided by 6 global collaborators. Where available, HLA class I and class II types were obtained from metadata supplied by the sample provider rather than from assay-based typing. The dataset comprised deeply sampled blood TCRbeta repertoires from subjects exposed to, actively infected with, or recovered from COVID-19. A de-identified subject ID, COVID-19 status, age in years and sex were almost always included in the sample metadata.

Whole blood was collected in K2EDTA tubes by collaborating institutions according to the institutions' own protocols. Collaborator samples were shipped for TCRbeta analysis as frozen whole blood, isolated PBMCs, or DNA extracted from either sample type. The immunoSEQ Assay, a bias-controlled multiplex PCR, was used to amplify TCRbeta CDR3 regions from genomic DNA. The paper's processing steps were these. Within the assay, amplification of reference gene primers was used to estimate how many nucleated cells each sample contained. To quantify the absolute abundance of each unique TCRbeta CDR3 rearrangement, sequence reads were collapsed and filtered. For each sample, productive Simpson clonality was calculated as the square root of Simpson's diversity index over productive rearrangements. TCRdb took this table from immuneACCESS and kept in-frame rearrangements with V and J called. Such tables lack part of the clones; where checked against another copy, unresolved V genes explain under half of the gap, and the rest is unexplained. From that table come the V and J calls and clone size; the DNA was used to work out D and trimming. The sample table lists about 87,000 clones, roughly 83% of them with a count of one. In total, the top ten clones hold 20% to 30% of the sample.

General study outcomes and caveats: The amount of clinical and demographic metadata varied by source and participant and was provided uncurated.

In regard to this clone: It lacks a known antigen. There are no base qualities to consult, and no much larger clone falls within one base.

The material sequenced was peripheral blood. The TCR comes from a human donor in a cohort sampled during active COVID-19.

The sequence in DNA is TGTGCCAGCGGACAGTACACCGGGGAGCTGTTTTTT. It translates as CASGQYTGELFF. The sequence links TRBV14 to TRBJ2-2, with TRBD1 as a weak D call on 6 bases. V is reduced by 8 bases and J by 3 bases, leaving a spacing of 7 bases between them. CDR1 is given as SGHDN and CDR2 as FVKESK, both from the germline V gene. Counted from cysteine to phenylalanine, this CDR3 has 12 amino acids. The retained sequence is limited to the CDR3, 36 bases, with the frame set at the first base. When the CDR3 is completed using the reference TRBV14 and TRBJ2-2 genes on either side, the full variable domain is EAGVTQFPSHSVIEKGQTVTLRCDPISGHDNLYWYRRVMGKEIKFLLHFVKESKQDESGMPNNRFLAERTGGTYSTLKVQPAELEDSGVYFCASGQYTGELFFGEGSRLTVL.